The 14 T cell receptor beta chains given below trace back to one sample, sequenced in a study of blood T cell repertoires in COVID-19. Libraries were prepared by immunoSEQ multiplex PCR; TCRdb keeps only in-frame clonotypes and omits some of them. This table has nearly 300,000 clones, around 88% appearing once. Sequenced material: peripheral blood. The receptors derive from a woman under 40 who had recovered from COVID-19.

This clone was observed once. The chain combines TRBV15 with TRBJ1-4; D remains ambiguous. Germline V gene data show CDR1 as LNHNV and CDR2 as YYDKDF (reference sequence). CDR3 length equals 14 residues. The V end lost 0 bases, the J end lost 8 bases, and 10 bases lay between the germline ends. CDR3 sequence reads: CATSRDRGAEKLFF. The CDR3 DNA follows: TGTGCCACCAGCAGAGATCGTGGAGCGGAAAAACTGTTTTTT.

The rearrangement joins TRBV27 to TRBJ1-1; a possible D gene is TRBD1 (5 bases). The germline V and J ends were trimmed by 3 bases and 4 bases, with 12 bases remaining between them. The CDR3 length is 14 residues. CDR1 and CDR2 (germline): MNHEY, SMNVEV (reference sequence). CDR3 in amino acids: CASSFGGGFTEAFF. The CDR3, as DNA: TGTGCCAGCAGTTTCGGCGGGGGTTTCACTGAAGCTTTCTTT.

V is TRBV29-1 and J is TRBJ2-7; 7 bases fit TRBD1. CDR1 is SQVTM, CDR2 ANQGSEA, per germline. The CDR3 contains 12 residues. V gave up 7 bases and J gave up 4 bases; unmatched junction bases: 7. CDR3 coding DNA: TGCAGCGCCGTGACAGGGACGTACGAGCAGTACTTC. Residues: CSAVTGTYEQYF.

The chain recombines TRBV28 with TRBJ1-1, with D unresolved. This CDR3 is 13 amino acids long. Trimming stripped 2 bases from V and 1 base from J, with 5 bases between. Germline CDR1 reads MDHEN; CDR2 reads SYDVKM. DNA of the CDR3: TGTGCCAGCAGTTTAGGCAAGAACACTGAAGCTTTCTTT. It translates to CASSLGKNTEAFF.

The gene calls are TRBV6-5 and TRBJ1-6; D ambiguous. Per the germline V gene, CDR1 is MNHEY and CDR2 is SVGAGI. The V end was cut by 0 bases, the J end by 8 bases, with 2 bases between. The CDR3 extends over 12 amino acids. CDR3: CASSYSYSPLHF. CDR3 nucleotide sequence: TGTGCCAGCAGTTACTCCTATTCACCCCTCCACTTT.

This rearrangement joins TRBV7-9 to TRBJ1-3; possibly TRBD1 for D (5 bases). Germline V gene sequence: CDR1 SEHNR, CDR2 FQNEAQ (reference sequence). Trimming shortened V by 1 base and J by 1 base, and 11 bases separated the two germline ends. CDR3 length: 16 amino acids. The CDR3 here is CASSLDTGGSGNTIYF. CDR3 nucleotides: TGTGCCAGCAGCTTAGATACAGGAGGGTCTGGAAACACCATATATTTT.

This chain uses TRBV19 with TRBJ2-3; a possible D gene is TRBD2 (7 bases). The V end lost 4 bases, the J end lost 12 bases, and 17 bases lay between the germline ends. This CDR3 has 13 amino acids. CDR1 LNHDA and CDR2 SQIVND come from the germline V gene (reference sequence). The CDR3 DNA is TGTGCCAGTAGTACCCTCGGGGCGGGGGCTCAGTATTTT. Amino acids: CASSTLGAGAQYF.

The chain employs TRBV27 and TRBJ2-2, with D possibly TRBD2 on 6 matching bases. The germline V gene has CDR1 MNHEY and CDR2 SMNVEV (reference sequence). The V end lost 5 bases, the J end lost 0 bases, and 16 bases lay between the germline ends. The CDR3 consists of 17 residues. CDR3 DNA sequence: TGTGCCAGCAGTCCATTCCTTTGGGGGGCGAACACCGGGGAGCTGTTTTTT. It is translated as CASSPFLWGANTGELFF.

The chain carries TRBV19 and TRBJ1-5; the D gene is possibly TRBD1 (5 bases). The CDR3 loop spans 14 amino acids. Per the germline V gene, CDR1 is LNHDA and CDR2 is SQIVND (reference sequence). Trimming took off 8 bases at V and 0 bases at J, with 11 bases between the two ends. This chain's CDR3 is CASRGIYSNQPQHF. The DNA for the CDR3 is TGTGCCAGTCGGGGGATCTATAGCAATCAGCCCCAGCATTTT.

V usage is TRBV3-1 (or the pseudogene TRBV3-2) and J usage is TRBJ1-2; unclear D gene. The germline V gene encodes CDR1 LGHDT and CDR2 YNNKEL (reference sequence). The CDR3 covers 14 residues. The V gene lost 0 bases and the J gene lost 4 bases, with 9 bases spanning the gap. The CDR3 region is CASSQEGWSYGYTF. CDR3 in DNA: TGTGCCAGCAGCCAAGAGGGTTGGAGCTATGGCTACACCTTC.

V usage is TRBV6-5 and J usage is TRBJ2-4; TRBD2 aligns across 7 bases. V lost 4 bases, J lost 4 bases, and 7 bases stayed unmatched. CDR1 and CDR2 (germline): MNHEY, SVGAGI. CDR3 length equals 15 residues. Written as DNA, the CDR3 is TGTGCCAGCAGTTCCGGCGGGGGACCTAAAAACATTCAGTACTTC. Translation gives CASSSGGGPKNIQYF.

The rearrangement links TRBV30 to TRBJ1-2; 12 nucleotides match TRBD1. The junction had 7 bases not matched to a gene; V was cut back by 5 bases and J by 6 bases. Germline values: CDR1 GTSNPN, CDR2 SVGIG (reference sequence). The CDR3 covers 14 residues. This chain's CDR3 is CAWSWGQGADGYTF. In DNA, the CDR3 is TGTGCCTGGTCTTGGGGACAGGGGGCGGATGGCTACACCTTC.

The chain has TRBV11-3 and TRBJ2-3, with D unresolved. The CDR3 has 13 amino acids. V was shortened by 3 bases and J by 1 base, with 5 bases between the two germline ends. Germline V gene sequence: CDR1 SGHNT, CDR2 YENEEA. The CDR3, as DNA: TGTGCCAGCAGCTTCTACCGCACAGATACGCAGTATTTT. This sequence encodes CASSFYRTDTQYF.

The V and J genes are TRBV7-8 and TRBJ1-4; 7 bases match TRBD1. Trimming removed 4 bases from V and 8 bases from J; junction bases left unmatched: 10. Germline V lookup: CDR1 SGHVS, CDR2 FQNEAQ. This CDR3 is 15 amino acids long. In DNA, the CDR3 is TGTGCCAGCAGCTCGGAGACAGGGCTACGGGAAAAACTGTTTTTT. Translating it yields CASSSETGLREKLFF. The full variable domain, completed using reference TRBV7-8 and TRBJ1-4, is GAGVSQSPRYKVAKRGQDVALRCDPISGHVSLFWYQQALGQGPEFLTYFQNEAQLDKSGLPSDRFFAERPEGSVSTLKIQRTQQEDSAVYLCASSSETGLREKLFFGSGTQLSVL.